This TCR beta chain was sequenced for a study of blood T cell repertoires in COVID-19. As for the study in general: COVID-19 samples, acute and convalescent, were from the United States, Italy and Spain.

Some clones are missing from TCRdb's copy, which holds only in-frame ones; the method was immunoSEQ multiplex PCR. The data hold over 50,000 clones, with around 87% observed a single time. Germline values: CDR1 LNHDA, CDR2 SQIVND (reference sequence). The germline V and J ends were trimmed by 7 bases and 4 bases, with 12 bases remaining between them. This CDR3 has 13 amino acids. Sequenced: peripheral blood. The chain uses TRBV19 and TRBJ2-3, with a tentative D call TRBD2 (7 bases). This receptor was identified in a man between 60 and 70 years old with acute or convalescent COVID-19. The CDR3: CASKGGLADTQYF. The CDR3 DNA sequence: TGTGCCAGTAAGGGGGGGCTCGCAGATACGCAGTATTTT.